Listed here are 10 T cell receptor beta chains from one sample, sequenced in a study of blood T cell repertoires in COVID-19. Profiling relied on immunoSEQ multiplex PCR, and the TCRdb table lists in-frame clones only, not all of them. The sample gives some 140,000 clones, about 80% of which show up once; 3% to 3.5% is in the top ten. Sequenced material: peripheral blood. Receptors were obtained from a woman of 80 years or more with acute or convalescent COVID-19.

This chain uses TRBV5-1 with TRBJ2-7; 13 bases are shared with TRBD2. This CDR3 is 16 amino acids long. CDR1 and CDR2 from the germline V gene are SGHRS and YFSETQ. The V segment lost 4 bases and the J segment 1 base; nucleotides outside the gene matches: 5. This CDR3 reads CASSQLAGGPSYEQYF. CDR3 nucleotides: TGCGCCAGCAGCCAACTAGCGGGGGGGCCTTCCTACGAGCAGTACTTC.

The genes are TRBV7-9 and TRBJ1-4; D unclear. Trimming removed 2 bases from V and 2 bases from J, with 9 bases in between. The V gene's germline CDR1 is SEHNR and CDR2 FQNEAQ (reference sequence). This CDR3 has 15 residues. The CDR3 protein is CASSLSGMTNEKLFF. The CDR3 bases are TGTGCCAGCAGCTTATCGGGAATGACTAATGAAAAACTGTTTTTT.

This chain uses TRBV4-1 with TRBJ2-7, with D tentatively TRBD1 (6 bases). V was cut by 4 bases and J by 6 bases, with 25 bases left in between. Germline lookup yields CDR1 MGHRA and CDR2 YSYEKL. This CDR3 has 17 amino acids. This chain's CDR3 is CASSPKSLTGPLVEQYF. CDR3 DNA: TGCGCCAGCAGCCCAAAAAGCCTGACAGGCCCCCTTGTCGAGCAGTACTTC.

J is TRBJ2-1 and V is TRBV6-5, with 11 bases lining up with TRBD2. V shed 7 bases, J shed 10 bases, and the junction held 9 bases outside the gene matches. CDR3 size: 14 residues. In germline, CDR1 is MNHEY, CDR2 SVGAGI. The CDR3 nucleotides read TGTGCCAGCAAAAGTAGCGGGGGGGCAGGGGAGCAGTTCTTC. Translation gives CASKSSGGAGEQFF.

This clone was counted only a few times. The chain combines TRBV7-6 with TRBJ1-1, with 7 bases fitting TRBD1. The germline V gene has CDR1 SGHVS and CDR2 FNYEAQ. The CDR3 totals 14 residues. The V gene end was trimmed by 5 bases and the J gene end by 5 bases; junction bases not matched to a gene: 8. The CDR3 DNA is TGTGCCAGCAGCCCAGGGGGTACCGGGACTGAAGCTTTCTTT. It codes for CASSPGGTGTEAFF.

V is TRBV27 and J is TRBJ1-3; possible D gene TRBD1, 5 bases. From germline, CDR1 is MNHEY and CDR2 SMNVEV (reference sequence). V was pared by 3 bases and J by 1 base, with 10 bases between. This CDR3 has 15 amino acids. The CDR3 coding sequence is TGTGCCAGCAGTTTCTTGGGGGGATCTGGAAACACCATATATTTT. Translating it yields CASSFLGGSGNTIYF.

CDR3 sequence: CASSLTGAPSSYEQYF. The CDR3 coding sequence is TGTGCCAGCAGCTTAACAGGGGCTCCAAGCTCCTACGAGCAGTACTTC. This chain joins TRBV7-6 and TRBJ2-7, with 7 bases aligning to TRBD1. The CDR3 is 16 residues long. V gave up 2 bases and J gave up 0 bases; unmatched junction bases: 7. The germline V gene encodes CDR1 SGHVS and CDR2 FNYEAQ.

The CDR3 DNA reads TGTGCCAGCAGTGCCCTGGTCGGACTAATGGGCGAGCAGTACTTC. Amino acids: CASSALVGLMGEQYF. The chain links TRBV2 to TRBJ2-7, with D perhaps matching TRBD2 (6 bases). Germline lookup yields CDR1 SNHLY and CDR2 FYNNEI. With 4 bases removed from V and 6 bases from J, the gap between germline ends came to 19 bases. The CDR3 runs to 15 residues.

This clone was seen once. The chain uses TRBV18 and TRBJ2-7; a possible D gene is TRBD1 (6 bases). Germline CDR1 is KGHSH and CDR2 is LQKENI. V was trimmed by 4 bases and J by 5 bases, leaving 12 bases between them. This CDR3 has 13 amino acids. CDR3 in DNA: TGTGCCAGCTCACGTACAGGGATTGACGAGCAGTACTTC. Its protein product is CASSRTGIDEQYF.

This chain connects TRBV5-1 to TRBJ2-7; D possibly corresponds to TRBD2 (5 bases). The CDR3 covers 14 residues. Between the trimmed V and J ends, which lost 5 bases and 2 bases, there was a span of 14 bases. Germline V gene data show CDR1 as SGHRS and CDR2 as YFSETQ. The CDR3 DNA sequence: TGCGCCAGCAGTGGGAAAGCGGATACCTACGAGCAGTACTTC. This gives the protein CASSGKADTYEQYF.